At least ten counts were recorded for the clone carrying this T cell receptor beta chain. These data belong to a study of Graves' ophthalmopathy and Graves' hyperthyroidism. Certain patients were not enrolled. These were patients with other autoimmune diseases, uncontrolled infections, pregnancy or lactation. The source of the PBMCs was over 8.5 ml of fresh peripheral blood. This CDR3 contains 15 residues. Germline CDR1 SGHTA, CDR2 FQGNSA. V trimming: 5 bases; J trimming: 0 bases; junction bases outside the gene matches: 4. Amplifying from RNA transcripts, the study obtained TCR beta CDR3 regions. HTBI-primed first-round RT-PCR preceded second-round multiplex PCR. TCRdb used MiXCR to reprocess the multiplex PCR reads, holding one entry per CDR3 protein. The data contain about 700,000 distinct CDR3 sequences, 40% of them singletons.

V usage is TRBV7-2 and J usage is TRBJ1-3; TRBD1 matches 7 bases. This TCR derives from an adult man with Graves' ophthalmopathy. Sequenced sample: peripheral blood. The CDR3 loop reads CASSQGTASGNTIYF. CDR3 bases: TGTGCCAGCAGCCAAGGGACAGCCTCTGGAAACACCATATATTTT.